Below, one T cell receptor (beta chain) is given with its context. Following a re-call of the 5' RACE reads, TCRdb has one entry per CDR3 protein and lacks DNA. This repertoire includes under 35,000 distinct CDR3 sequences. There are 16 residues in the CDR3. CDR1 SGHRS and CDR2 YFSETQ come from the germline V gene. This entry is derived from a study of T cells expressing NK-cell markers. The V gene is TRBV5-1, the J gene TRBJ2-3; lacking DNA, the TRBD2 call made by TCRdb goes unchecked. Input material: blood T cells: a sorted CD56 or NKG2C T cell subset, CD4+ or CD8+ T cells, or bulk PBMC T cells (not recorded which). This receptor was taken from a woman between 18 and 70 years old in good health. CDR3 region: CASSFSPLDLTDTQYF.